The entry that follows covers one TCR beta chain sequence. As yet, its antigen is unknown. CDR3 length: 11 amino acids. V gave up 3 bases and J gave up 3 bases, with 4 bases separating them. Germline V CDR1 and CDR2: GTSNPN, SVGIG (reference sequence). This entry is derived from a study of hypomethylating agent response in myelodysplastic syndrome. Across the whole study: Patients with neither complete response nor hematologic improvement were classed non-responders.

Study-level findings and limits: After treatment, novel clonotypes emerged more in responders, contracted ones more in non-responders.

Generated by immunoSEQ multiplex PCR, the TCRdb table keeps only in-frame clones and is missing some. The top ten clones hold 10% to 15% of a sample with approximately 3,100 clones, about 76% of them seen once. The material was bone marrow, obtained before or after starting hypomethylating agent treatment for myelodysplastic syndrome (not recorded which). The sequence was obtained from a human donor with myelodysplastic syndrome. V usage is TRBV30 and J usage is TRBJ2-3; no reliable D call. The CDR3 loop reads CAWRTTDTQYF. As DNA, the CDR3 is TGTGCCTGGAGGACGACAGATACGCAGTATTTT.